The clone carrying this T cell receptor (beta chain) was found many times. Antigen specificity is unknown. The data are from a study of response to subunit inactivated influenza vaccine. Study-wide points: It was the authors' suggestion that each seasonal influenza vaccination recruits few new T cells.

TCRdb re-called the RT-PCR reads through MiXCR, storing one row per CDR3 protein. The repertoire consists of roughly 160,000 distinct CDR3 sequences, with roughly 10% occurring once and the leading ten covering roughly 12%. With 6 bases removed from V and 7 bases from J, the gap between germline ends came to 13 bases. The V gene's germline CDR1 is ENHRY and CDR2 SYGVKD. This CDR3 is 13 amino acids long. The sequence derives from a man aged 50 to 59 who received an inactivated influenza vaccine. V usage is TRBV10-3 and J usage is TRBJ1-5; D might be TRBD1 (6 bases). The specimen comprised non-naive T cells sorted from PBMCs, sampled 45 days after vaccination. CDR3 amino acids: CAIRSGVGQPQHF. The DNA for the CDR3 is TGTGCCATCAGATCAGGGGTAGGGCAGCCCCAGCATTTT.